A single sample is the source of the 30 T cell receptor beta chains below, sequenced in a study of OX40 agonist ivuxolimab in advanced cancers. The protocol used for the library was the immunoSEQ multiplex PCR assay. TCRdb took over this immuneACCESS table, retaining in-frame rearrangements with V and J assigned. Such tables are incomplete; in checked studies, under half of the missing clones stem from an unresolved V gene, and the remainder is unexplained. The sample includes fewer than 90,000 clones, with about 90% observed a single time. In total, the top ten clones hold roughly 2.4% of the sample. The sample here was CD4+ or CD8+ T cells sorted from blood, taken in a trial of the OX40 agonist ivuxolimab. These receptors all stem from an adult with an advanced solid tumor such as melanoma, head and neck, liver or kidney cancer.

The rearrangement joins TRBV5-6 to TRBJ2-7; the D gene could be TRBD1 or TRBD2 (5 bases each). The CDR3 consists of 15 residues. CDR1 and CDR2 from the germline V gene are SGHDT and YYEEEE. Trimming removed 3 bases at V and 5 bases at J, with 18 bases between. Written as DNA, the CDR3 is TGTGCCAGCAGCTGGGGCTGGGGAGTAAGGAACGAGCAGTACTTC. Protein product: CASSWGWGVRNEQYF. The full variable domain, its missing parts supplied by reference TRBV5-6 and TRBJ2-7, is DAGVTQSPTHLIKTRGQQVTLRCSPKSGHDTVSWYQQALGQGPQFIFQYYEEEERQRGNFPDRFSGHQFPNYSSELNVNALLLGDSALYLCASSWGWGVRNEQYFGPGTRLTVT.

The CDR3 sequence is CASRPATLYNSPLHF. CDR3 DNA: TGTGCCAGTAGACCAGCGACTCTCTATAATTCACCCCTCCACTTT. The chain recombines TRBV19 with TRBJ1-6; D remains unclear. This CDR3 contains 15 residues. V lost 6 bases and J 3 bases, leaving 12 bases between the germline ends. Per germline, CDR1 LNHDA and CDR2 SQIVND (reference sequence).

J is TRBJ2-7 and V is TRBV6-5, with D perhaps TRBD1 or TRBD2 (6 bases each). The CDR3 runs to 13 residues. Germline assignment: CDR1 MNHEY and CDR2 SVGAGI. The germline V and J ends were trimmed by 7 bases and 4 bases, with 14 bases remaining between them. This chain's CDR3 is CASTRGDIYEQYF. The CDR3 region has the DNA TGTGCCAGCACTAGGGGGGACATTTACGAGCAGTACTTC.

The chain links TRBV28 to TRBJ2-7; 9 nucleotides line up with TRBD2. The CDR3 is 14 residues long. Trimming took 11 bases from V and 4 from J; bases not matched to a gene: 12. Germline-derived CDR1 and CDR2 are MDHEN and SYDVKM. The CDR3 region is CAALGMAGGYEQYF. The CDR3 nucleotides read TGTGCCGCATTAGGGATGGCGGGAGGGTACGAGCAGTACTTC.

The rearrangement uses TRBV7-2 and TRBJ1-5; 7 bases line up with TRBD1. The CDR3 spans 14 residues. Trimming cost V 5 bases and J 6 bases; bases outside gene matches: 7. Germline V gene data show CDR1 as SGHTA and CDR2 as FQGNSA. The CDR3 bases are TGTGCCAGCAGCCTACAGGGGTGGGGTCAGCCCCAGCATTTT. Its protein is CASSLQGWGQPQHF. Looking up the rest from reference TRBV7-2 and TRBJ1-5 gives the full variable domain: GAGVSQSPSNKVTEKGKDVELRCDPISGHTALYWYRQSLGQGLEFLIYFQGNSAPDKSGLPSDRFSAERTGGSVSTLTIQRTQQEDSAVYLCASSLQGWGQPQHFGDGTRLSIL.

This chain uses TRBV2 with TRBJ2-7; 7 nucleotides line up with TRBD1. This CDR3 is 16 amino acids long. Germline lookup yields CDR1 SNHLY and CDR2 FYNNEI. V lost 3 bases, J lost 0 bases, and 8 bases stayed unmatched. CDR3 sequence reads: CASSDLRGPSSYEQYF. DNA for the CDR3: TGTGCCAGCAGTGATTTAAGGGGGCCCAGCTCCTACGAGCAGTACTTC.

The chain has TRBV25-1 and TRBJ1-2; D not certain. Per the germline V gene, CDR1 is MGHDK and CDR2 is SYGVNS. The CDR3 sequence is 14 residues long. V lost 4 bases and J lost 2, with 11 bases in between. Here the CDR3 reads CASSGNGENYGYTF. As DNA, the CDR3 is TGTGCCAGCAGTGGTAACGGGGAGAACTATGGCTACACCTTC.

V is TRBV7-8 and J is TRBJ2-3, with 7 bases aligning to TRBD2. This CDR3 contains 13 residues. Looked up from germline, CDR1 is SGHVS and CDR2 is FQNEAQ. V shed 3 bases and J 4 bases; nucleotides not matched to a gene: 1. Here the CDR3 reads CASSFGGSDTQYF. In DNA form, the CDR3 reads TGTGCCAGCAGCTTCGGGGGGTCAGATACGCAGTATTTT.

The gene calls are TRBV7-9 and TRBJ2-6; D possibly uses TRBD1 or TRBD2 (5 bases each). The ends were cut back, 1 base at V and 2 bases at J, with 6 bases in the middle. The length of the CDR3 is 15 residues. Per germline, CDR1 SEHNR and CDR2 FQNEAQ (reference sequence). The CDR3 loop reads CASSLGGAGANVLTF. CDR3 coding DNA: TGTGCCAGCAGCTTAGGAGGGGCTGGGGCCAACGTCCTGACTTTC.

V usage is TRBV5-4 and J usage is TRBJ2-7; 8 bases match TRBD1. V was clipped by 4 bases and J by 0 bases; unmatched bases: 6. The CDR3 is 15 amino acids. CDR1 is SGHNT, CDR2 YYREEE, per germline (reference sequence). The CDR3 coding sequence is TGTGCCAGCAGCGACGGACAGGGAAACTCCTACGAGCAGTACTTC. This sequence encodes CASSDGQGNSYEQYF. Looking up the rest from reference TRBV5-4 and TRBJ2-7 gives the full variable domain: ETGVTQSPTHLIKTRGQQVTLRCSSQSGHNTVSWYQQALGQGPQFIFQYYREEENGRGNFPPRFSGLQFPNYSSELNVNALELDDSALYLCASSDGQGNSYEQYFGPGTRLTVT.

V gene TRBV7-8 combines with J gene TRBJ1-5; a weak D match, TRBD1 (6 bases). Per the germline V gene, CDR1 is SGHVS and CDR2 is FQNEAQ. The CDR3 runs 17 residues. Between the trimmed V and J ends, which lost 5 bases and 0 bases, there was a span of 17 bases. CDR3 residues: CASSTGQSPYSNQPQHF. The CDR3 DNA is TGTGCCAGCAGCACTGGACAGAGCCCTTATAGCAATCAGCCCCAGCATTTT.

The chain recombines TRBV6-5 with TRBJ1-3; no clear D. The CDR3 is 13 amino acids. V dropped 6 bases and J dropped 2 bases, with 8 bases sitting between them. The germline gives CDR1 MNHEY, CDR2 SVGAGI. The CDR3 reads CASRGSAGNTIYF. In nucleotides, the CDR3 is TGTGCCAGCAGGGGATCGGCTGGAAACACCATATATTTT.

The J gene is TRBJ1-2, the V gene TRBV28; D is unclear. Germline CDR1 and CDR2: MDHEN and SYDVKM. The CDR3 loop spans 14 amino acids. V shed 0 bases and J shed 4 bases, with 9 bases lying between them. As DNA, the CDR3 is TGTGCCAGCAGTTTATGGGTGGAATCCTATGGCTACACCTTC. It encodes CASSLWVESYGYTF.

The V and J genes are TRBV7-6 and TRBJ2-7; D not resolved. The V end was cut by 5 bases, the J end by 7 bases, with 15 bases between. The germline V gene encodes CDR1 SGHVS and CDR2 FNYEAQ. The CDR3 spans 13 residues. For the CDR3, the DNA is TGTGCCAGCAGCCCGGCCCCAGCGAGAGAGCAGTACTTC. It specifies CASSPAPAREQYF.

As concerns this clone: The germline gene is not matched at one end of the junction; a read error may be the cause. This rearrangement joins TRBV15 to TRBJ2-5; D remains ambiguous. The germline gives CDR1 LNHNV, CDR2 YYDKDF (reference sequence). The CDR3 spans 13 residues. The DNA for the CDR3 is TGTGCCACCAGCAGAGTGTCACAAGGGACCCAGTACTTC. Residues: CATSRVSQGTQYF.

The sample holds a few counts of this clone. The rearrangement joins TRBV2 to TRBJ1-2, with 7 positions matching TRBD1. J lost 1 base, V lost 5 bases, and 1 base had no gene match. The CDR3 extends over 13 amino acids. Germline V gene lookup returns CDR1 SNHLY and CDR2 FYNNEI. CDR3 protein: CASSWDSNYGYTF. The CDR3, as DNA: TGTGCCAGCAGTTGGGACAGTAACTATGGCTACACCTTC.

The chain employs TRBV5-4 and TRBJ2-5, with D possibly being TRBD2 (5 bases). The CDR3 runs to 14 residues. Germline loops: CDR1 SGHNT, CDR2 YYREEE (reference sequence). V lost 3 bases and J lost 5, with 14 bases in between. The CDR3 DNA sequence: TGTGCCAGCAGCTCCTACACTAGTGTGGAGACCCAGTACTTC. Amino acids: CASSSYTSVETQYF.

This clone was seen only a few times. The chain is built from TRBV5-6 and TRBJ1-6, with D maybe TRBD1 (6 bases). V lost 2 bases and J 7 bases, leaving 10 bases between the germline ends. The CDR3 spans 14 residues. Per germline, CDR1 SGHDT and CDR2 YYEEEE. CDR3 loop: CASSFRGGNSPLHF. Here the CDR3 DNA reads TGTGCCAGCAGCTTCAGGGGTGGGAATTCACCCCTCCACTTT.

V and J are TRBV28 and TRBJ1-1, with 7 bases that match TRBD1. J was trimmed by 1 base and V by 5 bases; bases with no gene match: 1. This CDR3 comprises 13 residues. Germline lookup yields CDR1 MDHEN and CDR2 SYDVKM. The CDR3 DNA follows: TGTGCCAGCAGTCGGGACAGGAACACTGAAGCTTTCTTT. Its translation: CASSRDRNTEAFF.

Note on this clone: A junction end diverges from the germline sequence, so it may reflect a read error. CDR3 sequence (DNA): TGTGCCAGCAGTCGTCACCTAGCGGGAGTAGCTTTT. It encodes CASSRHLAGVAF. This sequence joins TRBV2 and TRBJ2-3, with 10 nucleotides matching TRBD2. CDR1 and CDR2 (germline): SNHLY, FYNNEI. The CDR3 is made up of 12 amino acids.

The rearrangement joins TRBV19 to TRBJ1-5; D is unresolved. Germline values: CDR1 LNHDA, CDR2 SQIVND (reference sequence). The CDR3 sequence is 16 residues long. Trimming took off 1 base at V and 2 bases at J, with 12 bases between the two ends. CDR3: CASSIGAGRGNQPQHF. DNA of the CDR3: TGTGCCAGTAGTATAGGGGCCGGGAGAGGCAATCAGCCCCAGCATTTT.

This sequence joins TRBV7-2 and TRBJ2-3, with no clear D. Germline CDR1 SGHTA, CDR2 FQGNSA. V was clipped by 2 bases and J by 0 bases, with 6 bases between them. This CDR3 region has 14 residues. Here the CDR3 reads CASSLRMSTDTQYF. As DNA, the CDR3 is TGTGCCAGCAGCTTACGGATGAGCACAGATACGCAGTATTTT.

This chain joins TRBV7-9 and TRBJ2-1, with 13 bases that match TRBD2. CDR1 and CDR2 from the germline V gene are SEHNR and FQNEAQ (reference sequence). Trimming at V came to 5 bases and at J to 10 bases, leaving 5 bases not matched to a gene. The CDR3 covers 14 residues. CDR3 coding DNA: TGTGCCAGCAGCGTTGGACTAGCGGGAGTAGAGCAGTTCTTC. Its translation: CASSVGLAGVEQFF. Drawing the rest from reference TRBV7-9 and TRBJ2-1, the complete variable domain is DTGVSQNPRHKITKRGQNVTFRCDPISEHNRLYWYRQTLGQGPEFLTYFQNEAQLEKSRLLSDRFSAERPKGSFSTLEIQRTEQGDSAMYLCASSVGLAGVEQFFGPGTRLTVL.

The CDR3 protein is CASSQWTSVSGESDTQYF. Here the CDR3 DNA reads TGCGCCAGCAGCCAGTGGACGTCGGTTAGCGGGGAGTCAGATACGCAGTATTTT. J is TRBJ2-3 and V is TRBV4-1, with 8 bases that match TRBD2. V dropped 3 bases and J dropped 4; count of bases not matched to a gene: 15. CDR1 and CDR2 from the germline V gene are MGHRA and YSYEKL. The CDR3 is 18 amino acids.

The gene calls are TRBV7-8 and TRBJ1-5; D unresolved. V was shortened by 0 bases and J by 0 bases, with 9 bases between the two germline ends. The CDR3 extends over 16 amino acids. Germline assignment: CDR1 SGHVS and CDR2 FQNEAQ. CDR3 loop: CASSLASGNSNQPQHF. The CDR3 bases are TGTGCCAGCAGCTTAGCGTCCGGGAATAGCAATCAGCCCCAGCATTTT.

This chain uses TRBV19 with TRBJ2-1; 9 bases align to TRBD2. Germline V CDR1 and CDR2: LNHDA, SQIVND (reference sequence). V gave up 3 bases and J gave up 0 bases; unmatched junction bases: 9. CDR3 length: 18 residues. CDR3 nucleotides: TGTGCCAGTAGTATGGGTCTAGCGGGACCTAGCTCCTACAATGAGCAGTTCTTC. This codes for CASSMGLAGPSSYNEQFF.

DNA for the CDR3: TGTGCCAGTAGTATAGGTGGACCTATGAACACTGAAGCTTTCTTT. This gives the protein CASSIGGPMNTEAFF. V and J are TRBV19 and TRBJ1-1, with D unresolved. The CDR3 is 15 amino acids. Trimming removed 1 base from V and 0 bases from J, with 9 bases in between. Germline CDR1 LNHDA, CDR2 SQIVND (reference sequence). Supplemented by reference TRBV19 and TRBJ1-1, the full variable domain reads DGGITQSPKYLFRKEGQNVTLSCEQNLNHDAMYWYRQDPGQGLRLIYYSQIVNDFQKGDIAEGYSVSREKKESFPLTVTSAQKNPTAFYLCASSIGGPMNTEAFFGQGTRLTVV.

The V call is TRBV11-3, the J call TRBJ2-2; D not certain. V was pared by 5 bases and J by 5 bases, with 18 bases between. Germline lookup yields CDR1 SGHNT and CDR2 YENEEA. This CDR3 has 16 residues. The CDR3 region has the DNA TGTGCCAGCAGCACACCGGCGGCTGGGTTGACCGGGGAGCTGTTTTTT. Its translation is CASSTPAAGLTGELFF.

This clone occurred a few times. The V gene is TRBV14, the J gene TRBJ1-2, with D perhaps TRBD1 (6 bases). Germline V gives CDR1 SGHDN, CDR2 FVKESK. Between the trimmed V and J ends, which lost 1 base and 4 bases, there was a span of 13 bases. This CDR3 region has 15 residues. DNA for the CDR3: TGTGCCAGCAGCCAAGTGGGGGGCTTCGGCTATGGCTACACCTTC. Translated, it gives CASSQVGGFGYGYTF.

CDR3 in DNA: TGTGCCAGCAGCTTAGATGAAGGGAGATACAATGAGCAGTTCTTC. Its translation is CASSLDEGRYNEQFF. The chain uses TRBV11-2 and TRBJ2-1; maybe TRBD2 (5 bases). Trimming pared 0 bases from V and 4 bases from J, leaving 10 bases between. CDR3 size: 15 residues. Germline V gene lookup returns CDR1 SGHAT and CDR2 FQNNGV.